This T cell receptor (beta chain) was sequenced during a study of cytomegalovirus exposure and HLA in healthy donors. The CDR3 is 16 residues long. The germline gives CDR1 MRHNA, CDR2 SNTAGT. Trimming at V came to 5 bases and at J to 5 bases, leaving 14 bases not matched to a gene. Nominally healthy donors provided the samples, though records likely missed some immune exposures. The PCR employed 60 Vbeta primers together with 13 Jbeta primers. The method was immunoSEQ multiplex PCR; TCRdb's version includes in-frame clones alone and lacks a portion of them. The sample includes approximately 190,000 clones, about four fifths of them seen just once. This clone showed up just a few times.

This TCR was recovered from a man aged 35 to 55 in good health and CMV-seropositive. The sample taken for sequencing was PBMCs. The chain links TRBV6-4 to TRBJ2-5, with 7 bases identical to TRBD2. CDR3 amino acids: CASSSEGGKRVETQYF. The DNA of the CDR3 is TGTGCCAGCAGTTCCGAGGGAGGGAAGCGGGTGGAGACCCAGTACTTC.